Each of the 16 T cell receptor beta chains below was sequenced from the same sample in a study of OX40 agonist ivuxolimab in advanced cancers. Clones were sequenced by immunoSEQ multiplex PCR, and TCRdb holds only the in-frame ones, with some missing. The repertoire holds 55,000 to 80,000 clones, with roughly nine tenths as singletons. This specimen consisted of CD4+ or CD8+ T cells sorted from blood, obtained in a trial of the OX40 agonist ivuxolimab. Receptor source: an adult with an advanced solid tumor such as melanoma, head and neck, liver or kidney cancer.

The V call is TRBV6-5, the J call TRBJ2-1; no clear D. The germline V and J ends were trimmed by 0 bases and 5 bases, with 8 bases remaining between them. The CDR3 has 14 amino acids. Germline V gene data show CDR1 as MNHEY and CDR2 as SVGAGI. CDR3 coding DNA: TGTGCCAGCAGTTACTCGCCTTACGACAATGAGCAGTTCTTC. Encoded protein: CASSYSPYDNEQFF.

This clone was seen many times. The V and J genes are TRBV6-1 and TRBJ1-1; D is uncertain. From germline, CDR1 is MNHNS and CDR2 SASEGT. Deletions cut 8 bases from V and 1 base from J, with 14 bases between. The CDR3 runs 14 residues. The CDR3 region is CASWSGRRNTEAFF. The CDR3 bases are TGTGCCAGCTGGTCTGGCAGACGGAACACTGAAGCTTTCTTT.

The chain employs TRBV7-9 and TRBJ2-5; 7 positions agree with TRBD2. The CDR3 totals 13 residues. The V gene's germline CDR1 is SEHNR and CDR2 FQNEAQ (reference sequence). J was trimmed by 5 bases and V by 0 bases; bases with no gene match: 0. CDR3 sequence reads: CASSLAGGETQYF. For the CDR3, the DNA is TGTGCCAGCAGCTTAGCGGGAGGGGAGACCCAGTACTTC.

This chain connects TRBV7-9 to TRBJ2-7, with D maybe TRBD2 (5 bases). V lost 3 bases and J 3 bases, leaving 9 bases between the germline ends. The CDR3 sequence is 13 residues long. CDR1 is SEHNR, CDR2 FQNEAQ, per germline (reference sequence). The CDR3 DNA reads as TGTGCCAGCAGCTTTCCTAGCAGCTACGAGCAGTACTTC. It encodes CASSFPSSYEQYF.

The chain combines TRBV5-4 with TRBJ2-6; D remains unclear. The CDR3 totals 13 residues. Germline V lookup: CDR1 SGHNT, CDR2 YYREEE (reference sequence). V was shortened by 9 bases and J by 0 bases, with 7 bases between the two germline ends. The CDR3 spells CATTGSGANVLTF. CDR3 DNA sequence: TGTGCCACTACGGGCTCTGGGGCCAACGTCCTGACTTTC.

This clone was counted only a few times. V usage is TRBV30 and J usage is TRBJ1-5, with D possibly matching TRBD1 (6 bases). There are 16 residues in the CDR3. Trimming took off 0 bases at V and 4 bases at J, with 16 bases between the two ends. Germline values: CDR1 GTSNPN, CDR2 SVGIG (reference sequence). The CDR3 bases are TGTGCCTGGAGTGTAGAGGGACACTGGGTGAATCAGCCCCAGCATTTT. Encoded protein: CAWSVEGHWVNQPQHF.

The gene calls are TRBV2 and TRBJ1-1; possibly TRBD1 for D (5 bases). V shed 6 bases and J shed 3 bases, with 11 bases lying between them. Germline lookup yields CDR1 SNHLY and CDR2 FYNNEI. CDR3 length equals 13 residues. CDR3 nucleotide sequence: TGTGCCAGCAGCCGACAGAAGTACACTGAAGCTTTCTTT. Amino acids: CASSRQKYTEAFF.

This rearrangement joins TRBV6-5 to TRBJ2-1; no clear D gene. V was trimmed by 2 bases and J by 8 bases, leaving 19 bases between them. This CDR3 region has 16 residues. The V gene's germline CDR1 is MNHEY and CDR2 SVGAGI. This chain's CDR3 is CASSYPKRSRRDEQFF. DNA for the CDR3: TGTGCCAGCAGTTACCCTAAGAGGTCCCGACGCGATGAGCAGTTCTTC.

The chain carries TRBV6-1 and TRBJ2-5; TRBD2 aligns across 12 bases. Looked up from germline, CDR1 is MNHNS and CDR2 is SASEGT. The CDR3 is 15 residues long. Trimming cost V 7 bases and J 5 bases; bases outside gene matches: 8. DNA for the CDR3: TGTGCCAGCACAGAACTAGCGGGGGGCGGGGAGACCCAGTACTTC. It encodes CASTELAGGGETQYF.

V and J are TRBV5-6 and TRBJ2-7; D unresolved. V lost 4 bases and J 5 bases, leaving 10 bases between the germline ends. The CDR3 spans 12 residues. The germline gives CDR1 SGHDT, CDR2 YYEEEE. For the CDR3, the DNA is TGTGCCAGCAGCCGGGTAAGCGACGAGCAGTACTTC. It specifies CASSRVSDEQYF.

The chain employs TRBV4-1 and TRBJ2-5; D tentatively fits TRBD1 or TRBD2 (5 bases each). With the DNA end fitting TRBJ2-7 better, the J assignment may be wrong. The germline V gene encodes CDR1 MGHRA and CDR2 YSYEKL. The CDR3 has 16 amino acids. This CDR3 is CASSYQSAGGGYEQYF. In DNA form, the CDR3 reads TGCGCCAGCAGTTACCAATCTGCGGGTGGGGGATACGAGCAGTACTTC.

The chain employs TRBV4-1 and TRBJ2-1; the match to TRBD1 covers 7 bases. The CDR3 length is 17 residues. Germline V gene lookup returns CDR1 MGHRA and CDR2 YSYEKL. Losses at the gene ends were 4 bases for V and 2 bases for J; bases not matched to a gene: 11. CDR3 in amino acids: CASSPPGQNFPYNEQFF. The CDR3 DNA reads as TGCGCCAGCAGCCCTCCGGGACAGAACTTTCCCTACAATGAGCAGTTCTTC.

The genes are TRBV21-1 and TRBJ2-7. TRBV21-1 is described as a pseudogene. This CDR3 spans 14 amino acids. The CDR3 DNA reads TGTGCCAGCAGCAGCGGAGGGGGTCGCTACGAGCAGTACTTC. It encodes CASSSGGGRYEQYF.

V and J are TRBV15 and TRBJ1-5; maybe TRBD1 (5 bases). Trimming left V 9 bases short and J 0 bases short, with 15 bases between. The V gene's germline CDR1 is LNHNV and CDR2 YYDKDF (reference sequence). The CDR3 spans 15 residues. CDR3 DNA: TGTGCCACTCAACAGGAGCCTTATAGCAATCAGCCCCAGCATTTT. It specifies CATQQEPYSNQPQHF.

The CDR3 nucleotides read TGTGCCAGCAGCCAGTACAGGGCCTACGAGCAGTACTTC. Translation: CASSQYRAYEQYF. V and J are TRBV14 and TRBJ2-7; D possibly corresponds to TRBD1 (6 bases). V was trimmed by 3 bases and J by 2 bases, leaving 8 bases between them. CDR1 and CDR2 (germline): SGHDN, FVKESK. The CDR3 is 13 amino acids. The complete variable domain, with remaining parts taken from reference TRBV14 and TRBJ2-7, reads EAGVTQFPSHSVIEKGQTVTLRCDPISGHDNLYWYRRVMGKEIKFLLHFVKESKQDESGMPNNRFLAERTGGTYSTLKVQPAELEDSGVYFCASSQYRAYEQYFGPGTRLTVT.

This clone was seen a single time. V and J are TRBV10-1 and TRBJ2-5; the D call may be TRBD1 or TRBD2 (5 bases each). The CDR3 has 16 amino acids. Per the germline V gene, CDR1 is WNHNN and CDR2 is SYGVQD (reference sequence). The V end lost 0 bases, the J end lost 3 bases, and 14 bases lay between the germline ends. The chain's CDR3 is CASSESRNLGEETQYF. CDR3 bases: TGCGCCAGCAGTGAGTCTCGAAACTTGGGGGAAGAGACCCAGTACTTC.